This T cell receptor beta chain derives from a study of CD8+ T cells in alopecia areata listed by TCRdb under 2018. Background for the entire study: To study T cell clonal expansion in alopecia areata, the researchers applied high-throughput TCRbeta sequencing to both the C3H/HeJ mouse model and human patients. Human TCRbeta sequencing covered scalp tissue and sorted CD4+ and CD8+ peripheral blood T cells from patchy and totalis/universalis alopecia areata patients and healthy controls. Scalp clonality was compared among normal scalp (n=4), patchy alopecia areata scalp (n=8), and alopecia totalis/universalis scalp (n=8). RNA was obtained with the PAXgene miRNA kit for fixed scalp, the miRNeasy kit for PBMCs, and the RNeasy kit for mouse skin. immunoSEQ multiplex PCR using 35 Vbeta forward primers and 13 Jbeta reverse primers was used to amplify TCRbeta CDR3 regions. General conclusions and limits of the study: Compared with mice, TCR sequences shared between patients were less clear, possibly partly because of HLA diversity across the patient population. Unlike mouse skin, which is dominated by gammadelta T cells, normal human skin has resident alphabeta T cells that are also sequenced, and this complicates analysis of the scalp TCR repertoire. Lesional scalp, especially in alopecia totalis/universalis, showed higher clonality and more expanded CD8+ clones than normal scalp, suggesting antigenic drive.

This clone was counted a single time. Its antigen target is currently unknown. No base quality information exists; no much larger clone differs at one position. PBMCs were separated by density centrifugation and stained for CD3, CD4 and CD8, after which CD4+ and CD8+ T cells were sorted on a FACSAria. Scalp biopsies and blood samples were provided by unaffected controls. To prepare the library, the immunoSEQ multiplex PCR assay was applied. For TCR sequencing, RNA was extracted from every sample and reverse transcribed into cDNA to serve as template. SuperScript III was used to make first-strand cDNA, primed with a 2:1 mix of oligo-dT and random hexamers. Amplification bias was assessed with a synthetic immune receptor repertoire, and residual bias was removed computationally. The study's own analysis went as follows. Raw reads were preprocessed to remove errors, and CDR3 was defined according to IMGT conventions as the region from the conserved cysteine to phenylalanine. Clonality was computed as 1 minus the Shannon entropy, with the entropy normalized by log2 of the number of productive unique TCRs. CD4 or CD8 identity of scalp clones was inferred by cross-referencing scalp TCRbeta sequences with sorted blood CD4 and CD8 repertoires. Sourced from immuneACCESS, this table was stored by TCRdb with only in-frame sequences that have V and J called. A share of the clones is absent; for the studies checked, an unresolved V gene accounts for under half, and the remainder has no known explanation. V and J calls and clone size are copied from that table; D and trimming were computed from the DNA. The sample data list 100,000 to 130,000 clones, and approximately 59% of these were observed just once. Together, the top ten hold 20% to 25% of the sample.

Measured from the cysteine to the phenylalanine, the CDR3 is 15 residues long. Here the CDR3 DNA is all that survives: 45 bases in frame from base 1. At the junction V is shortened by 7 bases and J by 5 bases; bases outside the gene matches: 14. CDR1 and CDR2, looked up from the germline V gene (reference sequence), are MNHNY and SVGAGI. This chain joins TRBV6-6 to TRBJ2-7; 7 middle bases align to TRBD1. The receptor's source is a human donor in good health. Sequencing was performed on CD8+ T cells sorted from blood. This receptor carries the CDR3 CASTPDGTAGHEQYF. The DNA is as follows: TGTGCCAGCACCCCGGACGGGACAGCCGGACACGAGCAGTACTTC.